The clone carrying this T cell receptor beta chain was seen at least ten times. What it binds is unknown. This record comes from a study of read filtering for tumor transcriptome and immune sequencing. Study-wide context: Among patients, around 18 were male and some 15 female, aged about 45 to 90 (mean around 66). RNA-seq yielded only about 75 to 1273 TCR reads, IR-seq about 3.5 to 10.27 million.

Germline values: CDR1 SEHNR, CDR2 FQNEAQ (reference sequence). The CDR3 is made up of 13 amino acids. The germline V and J ends were trimmed by 5 bases and 2 bases, with 10 bases remaining between them. The library was built from 400 ng RNA with molecular barcoded adaptors for alpha/delta and beta/gamma chains. MiXCR, run by TCRdb on the reads, gives a single entry per CDR3 protein. The sample carries about 40,000 distinct CDR3 sequences, over 9.5% recorded once. Study findings and constraints: In IR-seq, single-read clonotypes were roughly 80% of clonotypes but around 3.5% of reads. Sorted CD138-negative bone marrow cells were not purified T cells.

Sequenced sample: a population of CD138-negative cells sorted from bone marrow. This clonotype was sampled from a donor aged 40 or over with multiple myeloma. The chain combines TRBV7-9 with TRBJ2-7; D gene ambiguous. The CDR3 sequence: CASSPQYAYEQYF. The CDR3 DNA reads TGTGCCAGCAGCCCTCAATACGCCTACGAGCAGTACTTC.